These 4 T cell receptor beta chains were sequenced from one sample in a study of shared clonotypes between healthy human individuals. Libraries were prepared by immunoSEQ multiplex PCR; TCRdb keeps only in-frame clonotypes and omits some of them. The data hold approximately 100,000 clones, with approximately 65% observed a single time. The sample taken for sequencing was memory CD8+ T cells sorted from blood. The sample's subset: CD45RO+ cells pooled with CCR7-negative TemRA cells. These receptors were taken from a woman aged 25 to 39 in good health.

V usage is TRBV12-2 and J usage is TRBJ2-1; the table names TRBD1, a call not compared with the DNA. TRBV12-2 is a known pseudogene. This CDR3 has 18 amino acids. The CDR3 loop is CASRLIGSEGGGWNEQFF. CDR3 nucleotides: TGTGCAAGTCGCTTAATCGGTTCTGAAGGGGGCGGGTGGAATGAGCAGTTCTTC.

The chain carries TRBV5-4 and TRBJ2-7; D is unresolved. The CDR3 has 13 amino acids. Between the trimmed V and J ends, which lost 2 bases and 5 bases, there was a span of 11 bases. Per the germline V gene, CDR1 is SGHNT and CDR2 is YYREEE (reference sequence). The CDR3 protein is CASSFFNIHEQYF. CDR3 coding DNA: TGTGCCAGCAGCTTTTTTAACATCCACGAGCAGTACTTC.

This chain's CDR3 is CASRERGRFGANVLTF. The CDR3 coding sequence is TGCGCCAGCAGAGAGAGGGGGCGCTTTGGGGCCAACGTCCTGACTTTC. The chain couples TRBV10-2 to TRBJ2-6; TRBD1 aligns across 7 bases. Per germline, CDR1 WSHSY and CDR2 SAAADI. Germline trimming cut 6 bases from V and 3 bases from J; bases unmatched to any gene: 8. The CDR3 covers 16 residues.

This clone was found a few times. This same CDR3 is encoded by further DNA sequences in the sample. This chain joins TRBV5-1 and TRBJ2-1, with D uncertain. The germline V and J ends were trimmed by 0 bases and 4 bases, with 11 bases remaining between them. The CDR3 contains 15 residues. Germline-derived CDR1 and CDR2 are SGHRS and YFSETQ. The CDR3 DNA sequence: TGCGCCAGCAGCTTGGCCAGCACGGCGTACAATGAGCAGTTCTTC. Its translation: CASSLASTAYNEQFF.